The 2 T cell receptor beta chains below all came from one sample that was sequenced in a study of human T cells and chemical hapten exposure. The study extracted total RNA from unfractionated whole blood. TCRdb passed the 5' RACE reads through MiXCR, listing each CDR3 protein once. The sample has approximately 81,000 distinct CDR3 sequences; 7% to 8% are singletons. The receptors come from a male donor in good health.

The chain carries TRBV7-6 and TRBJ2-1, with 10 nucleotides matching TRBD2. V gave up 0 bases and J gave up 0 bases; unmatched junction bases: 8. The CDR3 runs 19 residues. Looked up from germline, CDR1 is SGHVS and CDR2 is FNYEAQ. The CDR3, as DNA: TGTGCCAGCAGCTTAGCGCGAATAGCGGGGGGAAGCTCCTACAATGAGCAGTTCTTC. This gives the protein CASSLARIAGGSSYNEQFF.

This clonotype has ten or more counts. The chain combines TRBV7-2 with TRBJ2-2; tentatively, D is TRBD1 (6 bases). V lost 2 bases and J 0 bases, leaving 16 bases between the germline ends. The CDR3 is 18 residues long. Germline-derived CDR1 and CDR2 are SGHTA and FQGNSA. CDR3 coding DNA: TGTGCCAGCAGCTTACTTCTGGGGGCTGCAGCGAACACCGGGGAGCTGTTTTTT. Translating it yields CASSLLLGAAANTGELFF.